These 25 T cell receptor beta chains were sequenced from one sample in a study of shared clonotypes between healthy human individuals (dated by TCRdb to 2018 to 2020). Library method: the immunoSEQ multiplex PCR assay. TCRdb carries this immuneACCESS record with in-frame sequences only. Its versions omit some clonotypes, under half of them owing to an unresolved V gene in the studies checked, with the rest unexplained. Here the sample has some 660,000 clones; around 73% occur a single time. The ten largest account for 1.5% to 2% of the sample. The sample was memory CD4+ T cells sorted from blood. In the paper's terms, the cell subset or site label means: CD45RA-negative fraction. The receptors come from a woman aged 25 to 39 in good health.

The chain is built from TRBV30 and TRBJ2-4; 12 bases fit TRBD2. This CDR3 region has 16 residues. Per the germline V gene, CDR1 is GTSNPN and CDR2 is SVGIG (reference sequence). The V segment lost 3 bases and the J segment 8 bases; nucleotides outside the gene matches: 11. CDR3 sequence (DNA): TGTGCCTGGAGCGCCCCGACTAGCGGGAGTTTCGACATTCAGTACTTC. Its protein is CAWSAPTSGSFDIQYF.

CDR3: CASSMGQETQYF. CDR3 nucleotides: TGTGCCAGCAGTATGGGGCAGGAGACCCAGTACTTC. V usage is TRBV7-9 and J usage is TRBJ2-5; the D gene is possibly TRBD1 (5 bases). CDR3 length: 12 amino acids. Germline CDR1 and CDR2: SEHNR and FQNEAQ (reference sequence). V lost 6 bases and J 5 bases, leaving 10 bases between the germline ends.

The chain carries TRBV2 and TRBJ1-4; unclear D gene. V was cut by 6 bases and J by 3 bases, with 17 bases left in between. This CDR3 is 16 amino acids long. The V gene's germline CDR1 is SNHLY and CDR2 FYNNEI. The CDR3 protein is CASRDPSRGSNEKLFF. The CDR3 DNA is TGTGCCAGCAGGGATCCCTCTCGGGGATCTAATGAAAAACTGTTTTTT.

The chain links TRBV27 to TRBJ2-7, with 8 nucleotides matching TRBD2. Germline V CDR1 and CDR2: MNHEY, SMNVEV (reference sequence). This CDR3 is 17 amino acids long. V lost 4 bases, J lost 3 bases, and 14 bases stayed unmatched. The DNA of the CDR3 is TGTGCCAGCAGTTATGGAGGAGCGGGAGATACTGTCTACGAGCAGTACTTC. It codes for CASSYGGAGDTVYEQYF.

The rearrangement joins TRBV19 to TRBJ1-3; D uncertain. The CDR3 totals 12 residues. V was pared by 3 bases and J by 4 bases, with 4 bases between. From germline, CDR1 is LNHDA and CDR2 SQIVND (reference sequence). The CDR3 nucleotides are TGTGCCAGTAGTATCACCGGAAACACCATATATTTT. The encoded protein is CASSITGNTIYF.

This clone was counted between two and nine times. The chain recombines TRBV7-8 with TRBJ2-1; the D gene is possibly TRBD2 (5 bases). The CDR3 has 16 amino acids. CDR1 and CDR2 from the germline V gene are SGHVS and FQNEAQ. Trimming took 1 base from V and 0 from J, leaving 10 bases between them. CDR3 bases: TGTGCCAGCAGCTTAGGCCAGAGCGGCTCCTACAATGAGCAGTTCTTC. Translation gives CASSLGQSGSYNEQFF.

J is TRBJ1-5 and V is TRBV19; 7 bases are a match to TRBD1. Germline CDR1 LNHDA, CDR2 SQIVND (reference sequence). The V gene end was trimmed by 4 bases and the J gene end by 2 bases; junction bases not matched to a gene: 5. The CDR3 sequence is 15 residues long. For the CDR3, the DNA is TGTGCCAGTAGTACAGGGGGGTCAGGCAATCAGCCCCAGCATTTT. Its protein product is CASSTGGSGNQPQHF.

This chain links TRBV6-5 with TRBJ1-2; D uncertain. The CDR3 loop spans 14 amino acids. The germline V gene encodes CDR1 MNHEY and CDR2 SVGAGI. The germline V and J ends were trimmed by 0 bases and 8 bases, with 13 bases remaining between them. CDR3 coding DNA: TGTGCCAGCAGTTACTCGAAGGAGTCAGCCGGCTACACCTTC. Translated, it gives CASSYSKESAGYTF.

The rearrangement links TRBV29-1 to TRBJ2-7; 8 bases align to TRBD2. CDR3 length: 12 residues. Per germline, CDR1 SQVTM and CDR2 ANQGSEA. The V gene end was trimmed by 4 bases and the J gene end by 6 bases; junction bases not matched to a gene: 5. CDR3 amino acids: CSVGVLAVEQYF. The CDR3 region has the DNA TGCAGCGTTGGAGTACTAGCGGTCGAGCAGTACTTC.

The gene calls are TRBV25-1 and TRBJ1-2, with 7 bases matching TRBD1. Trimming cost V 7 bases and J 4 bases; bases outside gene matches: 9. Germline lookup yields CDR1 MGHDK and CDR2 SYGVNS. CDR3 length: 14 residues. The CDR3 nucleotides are TGTGCCAGCACCAAAGCAGGGGGGTCCTATGGCTACACCTTC. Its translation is CASTKAGGSYGYTF.

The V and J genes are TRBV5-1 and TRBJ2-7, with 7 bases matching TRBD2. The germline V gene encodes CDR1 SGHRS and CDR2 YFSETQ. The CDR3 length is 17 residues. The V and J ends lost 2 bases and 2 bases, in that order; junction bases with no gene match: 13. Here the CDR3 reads CASSFRSGTANPYEQYF. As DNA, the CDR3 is TGCGCCAGCAGCTTTCGAAGCGGGACCGCCAATCCCTACGAGCAGTACTTC.

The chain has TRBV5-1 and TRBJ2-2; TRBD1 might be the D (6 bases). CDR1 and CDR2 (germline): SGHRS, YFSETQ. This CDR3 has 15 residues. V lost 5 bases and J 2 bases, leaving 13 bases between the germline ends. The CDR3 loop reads CASRPGTLNTGELFF. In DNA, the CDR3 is TGCGCCAGCAGACCCGGGACACTTAACACCGGGGAGCTGTTTTTT. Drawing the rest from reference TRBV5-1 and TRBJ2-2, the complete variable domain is KAGVTQTPRYLIKTRGQQVTLSCSPISGHRSVSWYQQTPGQGLQFLFEYFSETQRNKGNFPGRFSGRQFSNSRSEMNVSTLELGDSALYLCASRPGTLNTGELFFGEGSRLTVL.

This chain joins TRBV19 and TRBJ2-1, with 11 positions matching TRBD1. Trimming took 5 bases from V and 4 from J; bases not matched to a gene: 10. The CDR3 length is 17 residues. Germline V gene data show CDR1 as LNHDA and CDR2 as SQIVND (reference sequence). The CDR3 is CASSPDSGTGGYNEQFF. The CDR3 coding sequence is TGTGCCAGTAGTCCTGATTCCGGGACAGGGGGATACAATGAGCAGTTCTTC.

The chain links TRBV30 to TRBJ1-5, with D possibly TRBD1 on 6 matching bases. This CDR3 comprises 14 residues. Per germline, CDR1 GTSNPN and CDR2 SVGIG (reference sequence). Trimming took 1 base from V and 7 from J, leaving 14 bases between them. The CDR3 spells CAWSESGRGQPQHF. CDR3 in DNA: TGTGCCTGGAGTGAGTCTGGCAGGGGCCAGCCCCAGCATTTT.

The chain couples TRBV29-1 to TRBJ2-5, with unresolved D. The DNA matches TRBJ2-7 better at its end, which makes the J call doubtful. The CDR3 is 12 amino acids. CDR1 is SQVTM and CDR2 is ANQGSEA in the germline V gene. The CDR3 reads CSVDSLGDEQYF. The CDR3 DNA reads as TGCAGCGTTGATTCGCTAGGCGACGAGCAGTACTTC.

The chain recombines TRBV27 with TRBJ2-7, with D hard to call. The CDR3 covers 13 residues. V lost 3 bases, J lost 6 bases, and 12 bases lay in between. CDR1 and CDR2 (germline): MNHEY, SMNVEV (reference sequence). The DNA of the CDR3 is TGTGCCAGCAGTTTCTCGAGAAACCGCGAGCAGTACTTC. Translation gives CASSFSRNREQYF.

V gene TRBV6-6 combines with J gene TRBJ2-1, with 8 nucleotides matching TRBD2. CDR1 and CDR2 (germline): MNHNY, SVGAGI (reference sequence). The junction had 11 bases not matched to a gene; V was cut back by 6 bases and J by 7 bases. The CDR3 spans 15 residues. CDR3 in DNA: TGTGCCAGCAGCCCTTATGAGCGGGAGTTGAATGAGCAGTTCTTC. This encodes CASSPYERELNEQFF.

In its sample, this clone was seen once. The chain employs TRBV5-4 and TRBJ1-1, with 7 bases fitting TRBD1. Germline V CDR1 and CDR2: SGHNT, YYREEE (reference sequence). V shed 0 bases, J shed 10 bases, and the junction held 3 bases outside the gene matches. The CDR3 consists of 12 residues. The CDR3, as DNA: TGTGCCAGCAGCTTGGCAGGGGGGATAGCTTTCTTT. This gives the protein CASSLAGGIAFF.

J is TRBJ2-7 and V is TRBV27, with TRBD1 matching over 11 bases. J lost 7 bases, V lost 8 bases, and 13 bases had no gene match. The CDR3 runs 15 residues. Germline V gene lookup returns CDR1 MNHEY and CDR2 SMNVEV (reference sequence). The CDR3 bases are TGTGCCAGCCATAGTCTGGACAGGGGGCTCCCGGAGCAGTACTTC. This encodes CASHSLDRGLPEQYF.

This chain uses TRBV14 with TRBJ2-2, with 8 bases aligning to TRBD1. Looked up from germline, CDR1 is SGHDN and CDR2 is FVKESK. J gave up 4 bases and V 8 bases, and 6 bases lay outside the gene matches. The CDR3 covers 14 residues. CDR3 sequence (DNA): TGTGCCAGCCAAGGACAGGGTGCCACCGGGGAGCTGTTTTTT. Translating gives CASQGQGATGELFF.

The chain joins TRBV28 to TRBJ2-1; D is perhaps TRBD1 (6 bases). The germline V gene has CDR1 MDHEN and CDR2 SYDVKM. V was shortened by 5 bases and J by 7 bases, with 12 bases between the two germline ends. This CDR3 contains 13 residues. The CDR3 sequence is CASSLPGVNEQFF. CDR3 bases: TGTGCCAGCAGTCTCCCAGGGGTTAATGAGCAGTTCTTC.

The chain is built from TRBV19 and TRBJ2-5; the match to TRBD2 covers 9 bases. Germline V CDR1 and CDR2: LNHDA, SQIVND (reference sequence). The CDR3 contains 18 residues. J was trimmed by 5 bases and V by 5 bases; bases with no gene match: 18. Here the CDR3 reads CASSPRQTSGQAYETQYF. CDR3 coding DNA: TGTGCCAGTAGTCCAAGACAGACTAGCGGCCAGGCGTATGAGACCCAGTACTTC.

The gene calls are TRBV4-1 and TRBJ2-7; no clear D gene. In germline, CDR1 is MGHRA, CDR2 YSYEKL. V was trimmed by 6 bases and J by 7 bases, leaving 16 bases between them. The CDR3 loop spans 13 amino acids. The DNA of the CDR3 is TGCGCCAGCAGTCGTGGGCGCCTCTCGGAGCAGTACTTC. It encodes CASSRGRLSEQYF.

The CDR3 loop reads CASNRQGKNQPQHF. CDR3 nucleotides: TGTGCCAGTAATAGACAGGGGAAAAATCAGCCCCAGCATTTT. The chain combines TRBV19 with TRBJ1-5; TRBD1 matches at 8 bases. The CDR3 has 14 residues. Germline CDR1 LNHDA, CDR2 SQIVND (reference sequence). Trimming took 7 bases from V and 4 from J; bases not matched to a gene: 6.

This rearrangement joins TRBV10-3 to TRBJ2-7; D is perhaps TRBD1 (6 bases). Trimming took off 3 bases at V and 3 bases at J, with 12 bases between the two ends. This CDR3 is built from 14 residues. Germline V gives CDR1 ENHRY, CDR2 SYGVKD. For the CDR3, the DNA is TGTGCCATCAGTGATCGGCAGGGGATCTACGAGCAGTACTTC. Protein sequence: CAISDRQGIYEQYF.